This paragraph covers one T cell receptor (beta chain) sequence. Its antigen is unknown. Each CDR3 protein gets one entry after TCRdb re-called the reads with MiXCR. The profile shows some 100,000 distinct CDR3 sequences, more than 20% of them singletons. The sample comes from a study of T cell repertoires in cytomegalovirus infection. Study-level findings and limits: Carriers of CMV and the relevant HLA type were discriminated by public TCR beta frequency. HLA-C-restricted CMV-specific TCR beta clonotypes were dominant in the ex vivo response.

The germline gives CDR1 MDHEN, CDR2 SYDVKM. The CDR3 is 13 amino acids. Deletions cut 6 bases from V and 4 bases from J, with 13 bases between. The V and J genes are TRBV28 and TRBJ2-7; no clear D gene. This clonotype originated in a human donor in good health (CMV status not recorded). Some clones in this sample may be carry-over from other donors' samples. Input material: CD8+ T cells from PBMCs. CDR3 in DNA: TGTGCCAGCAGCCCCCCGAATGGGTACGAGCAGTACTTC. As protein: CASSPPNGYEQYF.